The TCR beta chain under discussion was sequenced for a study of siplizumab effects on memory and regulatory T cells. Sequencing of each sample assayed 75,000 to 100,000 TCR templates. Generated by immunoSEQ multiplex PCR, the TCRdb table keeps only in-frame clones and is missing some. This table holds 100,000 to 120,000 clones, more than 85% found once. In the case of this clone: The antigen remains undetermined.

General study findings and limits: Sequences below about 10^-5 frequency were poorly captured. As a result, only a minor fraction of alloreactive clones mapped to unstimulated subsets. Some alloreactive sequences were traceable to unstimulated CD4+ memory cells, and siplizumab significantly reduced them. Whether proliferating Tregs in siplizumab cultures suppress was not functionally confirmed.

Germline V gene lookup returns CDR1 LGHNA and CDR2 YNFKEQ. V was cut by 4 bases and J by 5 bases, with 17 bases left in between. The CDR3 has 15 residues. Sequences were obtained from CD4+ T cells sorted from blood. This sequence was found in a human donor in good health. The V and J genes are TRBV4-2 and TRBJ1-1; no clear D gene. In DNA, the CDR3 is TGTGCCAGCAGCCGCCTTCACAACCTGCGGACTGAAGCTTTCTTT. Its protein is CASSRLHNLRTEAFF.